The entry below describes one T cell receptor beta chain. What antigen it recognizes has not been identified. Qualities for individual bases were not recorded, and no much larger clone is one base off. V is pruned by 1 base and J by 9 bases, leaving 5 bases of the junction without a gene match. The CDR3 has 15 amino acids, counting the end cysteine and phenylalanine. The retained sequence is limited to the CDR3, 45 bases, with the frame set at the first base. CDR1 LNHNV and CDR2 YYDKDF are derived from the germline V gene (reference sequence). TCRdb shows the sequencer as Illumina HiSeq 1500. TCRdb reprocessed the public reads (quality trimming at Q25 with fastp, clone calling with MiXCR) and kept in-frame beta chains. Rows are combined by CDR3 protein, so each entry shows the most common genes and DNA. In all, the sample holds about 55,000 distinct CDR3 sequences, and more than 15% of those were seen once. The top ten clonotypes cover around 60% of the sample.

This sample is part of a study of T cell repertoires in cytomegalovirus infection (dated by TCRdb to about 2019). About the study as a whole: Alongside well-studied HLA-B-restricted epitopes, the peptide stimulations were aimed at recently identified HLA-C-restricted CMV epitopes, whose presentation resists viral immunomodulation. Donor HLA type was relevant to the analysis, as public TCR beta signatures indicated carriage of CMV infection together with the matching HLA type.

The research as a whole found: The ex vivo response was dominated by HLA-C-restricted CMV-specific TCR beta clonotypes, which also provided the single most frequent clonotype in two of eight donors. Cumulative frequency of public TCR beta family members discriminated carriers of CMV infection plus the relevant HLA type in this cohort and an independent roughly 350-donor cohort.

The label giving this sample's treatment or condition can be read as: in vitro stimulation with specific CMV peptide epitopes to enrich CMV-specific T cells. This receptor chain uses TRBV15 and TRBJ2-1; 11 central bases correspond to TRBD2. The starting material was CD8+ T cells from cultured PBMCs, obtained from culture after CMV antigen stimulation. The sequence was collected from a human donor in good health (CMV status not recorded). Some clones in this sample may be carry-over from other donors' samples. The DNA reads as follows: TGTGCCACCAGCAGAGGACTAGCGGGGCGGGTTGAGCAGTTCTTC. Its coded protein is CATSRGLAGRVEQFF.